This T cell receptor (beta chain) was documented in a study of T cell repertoires in cytomegalovirus infection. Study as a whole: Recently described HLA-C-restricted plus well-studied HLA-B-restricted CMV epitopes were used. In public TCR beta signatures, there were indications of both CMV infection and matching HLA type.

Study-level findings and limits: The ex vivo response showed dominance by HLA-C-restricted CMV-specific TCR beta clonotypes.

Germline assignment: CDR1 SEHNR and CDR2 FQNEAQ (reference sequence). V lost 5 bases to trimming and J lost 6 bases, with 7 bases between them. The CDR3 is made up of 11 amino acids. As concerns this clonotype: Its specificity is not known.

TCRdb independently ran MiXCR on the reads; one entry per CDR3 protein. Found here are approximately 340,000 distinct CDR3 sequences, 25% to 35% of them singletons; the top ten hold roughly 20%. This clonotype was sampled from a human donor in good health (CMV status not recorded). Some clones in this sample may be carry-over from other donors' samples. The gene calls are TRBV7-9 and TRBJ1-1; perhaps TRBD1 as D (6 bases). The sample was cultured PBMCs, taken from culture after CMV antigen stimulation. CDR3 sequence: CASSRTAEAFF. CDR3 coding DNA: TGTGCCAGCAGCAGGACAGCTGAAGCTTTCTTT.